Sequencing of this TCR beta chain was carried out in a study of cytomegalovirus exposure and HLA in healthy donors. Points from the study as a whole: Accounts indicate the classifier identified cytomegalovirus status with strong specificity and sensitivity.

Worth noting for this clone: What it recognizes is unknown.

PCR employed 60 Vbeta and 13 Jbeta primers. Libraries were prepared by immunoSEQ multiplex PCR; TCRdb keeps only in-frame clonotypes and omits some of them. The table lists 150,000 to 160,000 clones, approximately 85% of them singletons. The CDR3 sequence is 16 residues long. Germline V CDR1 and CDR2: SNHLY, FYNNEI. With 8 bases clipped from V and 2 bases from J, the junction kept 7 bases outside the gene matches. The clonotype comes from a woman between 18 and 29 years old in good health and CMV-seronegative. This sequence joins TRBV2 and TRBJ2-6; 9 nucleotides agree with TRBD1. The sequencing input was PBMCs. For the CDR3, the DNA is TGTGCCAGCGACATTACAGGGGGCGCTGGGGCCAACGTCCTGACTTTC. It is translated as CASDITGGAGANVLTF.